Sequencing of this TCR beta chain was carried out in a study of regulatory T cells in long-lasting Graves disease. Germline V gene sequence: CDR1 MNHGY, CDR2 SVAAGI. V lost 2 bases and J 7 bases, leaving 6 bases between the germline ends. The length of the CDR3 is 13 residues. Sample time point: newly diagnosed GD, antithyroid drugs for less than 3 months. Isolated PBMC RNA provided the starting material for the TCR library. iRepertoire HTBI primers and Arm-PCR of CDR3 regions built TCR beta libraries. TCRdb itself ran the multiplex PCR reads through MiXCR, one entry per CDR3 protein. The sample includes 380,000 or so distinct CDR3 sequences, 16% of them seen just once. In addition, the sample was reused for a study of T cells in Graves' hyperthyroidism and ophthalmopathy. That study adds: A median around 6 months before onset, the model predicted ophthalmopathy.

This specimen consisted of peripheral blood mononuclear cells (PBMCs), obtained at new diagnosis, from a patient treated with antithyroid drugs. The sequence derives from a woman younger than 30 with Graves disease. This rearrangement joins TRBV6-9 to TRBJ1-6; no firm D call. The CDR3 DNA is TGTGCCAGCAGTTATGGTCCCAATTCACCCCTCCACTTT. This sequence encodes CASSYGPNSPLHF.